The text below deals with one TCR beta chain. From germline, CDR1 is MDHEN and CDR2 SYDVKM. This CDR3 is built from 11 residues. V lost 7 bases and J lost 6, with 8 bases in between. This record comes from a study of PD-1 blockade in mismatch repair-deficient tumors. Study details: Patients had eleven to twelve mismatch repair-deficient cancer types, all previously treated and progressing.

The protocol was immunoSEQ multiplex PCR, while the TCRdb copy is restricted to in-frame clones and leaves out a portion. The sample consists of roughly 84,000 clones, over 75% of them appearing once. PCR or immunohistochemistry showed mismatch repair deficiency in every enrolled patient. The TCR-sequenced patients were a few responders to pembrolizumab. This material consisted of peripheral blood, taken 12 weeks after starting pembrolizumab. This receptor was taken from an adult with mismatch repair-deficient cancer. The chain joins TRBV28 to TRBJ2-3, with D unresolved. The CDR3 DNA sequence: TGTGCCAGCATTGTAAGGGATACGCAGTATTTT. Residues: CASIVRDTQYF.